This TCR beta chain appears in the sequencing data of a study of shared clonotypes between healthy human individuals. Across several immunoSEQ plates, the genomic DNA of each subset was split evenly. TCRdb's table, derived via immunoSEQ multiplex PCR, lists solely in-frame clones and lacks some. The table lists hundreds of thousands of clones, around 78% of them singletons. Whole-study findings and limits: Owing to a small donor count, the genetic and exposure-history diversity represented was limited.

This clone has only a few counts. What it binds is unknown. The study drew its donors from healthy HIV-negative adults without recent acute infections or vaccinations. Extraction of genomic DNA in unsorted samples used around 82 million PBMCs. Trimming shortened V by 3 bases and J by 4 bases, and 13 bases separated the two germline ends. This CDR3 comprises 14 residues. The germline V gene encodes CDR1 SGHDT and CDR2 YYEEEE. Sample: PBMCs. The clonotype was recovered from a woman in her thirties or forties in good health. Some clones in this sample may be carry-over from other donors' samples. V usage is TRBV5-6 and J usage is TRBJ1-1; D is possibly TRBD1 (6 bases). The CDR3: CASSWNRESTEAFF. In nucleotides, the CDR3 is TGTGCCAGCAGCTGGAACAGGGAGAGCACTGAAGCTTTCTTT.